Listed below are T cell receptor beta chains from one sample, sequenced in a study of T-cell memory formation after mild COVID-19. TCRdb reprocessed the 5' RACE reads via MiXCR and lists one record per CDR3 protein. The table has about 350,000 distinct CDR3 sequences, approximately 15% seen once. The sample taken for sequencing was PBMCs or a T cell subset sorted from them (not recorded which). These receptors all stem from a man aged 18 to 29 who had mild COVID-19 (a few samples of this study predate the infection). Cell type and time point are not known. Both conserved end residues are part of each CDR3. D genes are given only for firm matches. The listing skips clone size in some rows; elsewhere it reads once, few, many or a size class.

TGCGCCAGCAGCGACAGGGGTAGGCGAGAGACCCAGTACTTC	CASSDRGRRETQYF	TRBJ2-5	TRBV4-1	few	TRBD1
TGTGCCAGCGGTACGAAAGACGAAAAACTGTTTTTT	CASGTKDEKLFF	TRBJ1-4	TRBV6-2/TRBV6-3	few	NA
TGCGCCAGCAGCCAATTGGGGCGGGGGAAGAGAGGAACCGGGGAGCTGTTTTTT	CASSQLGRGKRGTGELFF	TRBJ2-2	TRBV4-3	NA	TRBD2
TGTGCCAGCAGTTACTCGACCGGGGACCAAGAGACCCAGTACTTC	CASSYSTGDQETQYF	TRBJ2-5	TRBV6-2/TRBV6-3	many	NA
TGTGCCACCAGTGCCGGGACAGGGTTTGGAGAGACCCAGTACTTC	CATSAGTGFGETQYF	TRBJ2-5	TRBV24-1	few	TRBD1
TGCGCCAGCAGCTCCCGATCCGGACTAGCGGGGGGCGTCTCCTACAATGAGCAGTTCTTC	CASSSRSGLAGGVSYNEQFF	TRBJ2-1	TRBV5-1	few	TRBD2
TGCGCCAGCGGCGGTCCCAGCACAGATACGCAGTATTTT	CASGGPSTDTQYF	TRBJ2-3	TRBV5-1	NA	NA
TGTGCCAGCAGTGATACAGCGTGGGGGCAGAACGAGCAGTACTTC	CASSDTAWGQNEQYF	TRBJ2-7	TRBV3-1	NA	NA
TGTGCCAGCAGCTGGGAATACACCGGGGAGCTGTTTTTT	CASSWEYTGELFF	TRBJ2-2	TRBV7-2	NA	NA
TGTGCCAGCAGCTTAGGCACAGGGGGAAAAGGCTACACCTTC	CASSLGTGGKGYTF	TRBJ1-2	TRBV7-2	many	TRBD1